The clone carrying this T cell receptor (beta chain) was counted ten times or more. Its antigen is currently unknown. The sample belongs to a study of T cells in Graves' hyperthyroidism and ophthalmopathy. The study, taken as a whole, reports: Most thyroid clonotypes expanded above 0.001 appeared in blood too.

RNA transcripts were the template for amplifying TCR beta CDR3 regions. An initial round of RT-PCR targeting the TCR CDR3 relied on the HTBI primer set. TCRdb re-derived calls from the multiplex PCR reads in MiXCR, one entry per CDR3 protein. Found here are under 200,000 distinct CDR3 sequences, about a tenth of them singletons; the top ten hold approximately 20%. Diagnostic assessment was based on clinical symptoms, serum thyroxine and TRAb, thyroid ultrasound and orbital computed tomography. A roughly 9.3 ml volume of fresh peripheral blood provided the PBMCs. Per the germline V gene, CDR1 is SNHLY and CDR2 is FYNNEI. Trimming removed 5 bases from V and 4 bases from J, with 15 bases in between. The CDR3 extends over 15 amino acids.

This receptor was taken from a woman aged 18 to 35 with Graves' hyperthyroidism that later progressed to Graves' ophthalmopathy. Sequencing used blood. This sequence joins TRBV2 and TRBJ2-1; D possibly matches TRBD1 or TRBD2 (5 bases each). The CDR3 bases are TGTGCCAGCAGTCAAGACCGGGACCCTTACAATGAGCAGTTCTTC. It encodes CASSQDRDPYNEQFF.